Listed here are 17 T cell receptor beta chains from one sample, sequenced in a study of blood T cell repertoires in COVID-19. Generated by immunoSEQ multiplex PCR, the TCRdb table keeps only in-frame clones and is missing some. The sample has around 20,000 clones; around 84% are singletons. The sample consisted of peripheral blood. All receptors derive from a human donor with active COVID-19. The donor label of this sample is uncertain.

The chain joins TRBV11-3 to TRBJ2-7; 7 nucleotides match TRBD1. J gave up 2 bases and V 1 base, and 2 bases lay outside the gene matches. The V gene's germline CDR1 is SGHNT and CDR2 YENEEA. The CDR3 covers 14 residues. The CDR3 region has the DNA TGTGCCAGCAGCTTAGCGACAGGGACCTACGAGCAGTACTTC. Translated: CASSLATGTYEQYF.

The chain joins TRBV9 to TRBJ2-3; TRBD2 aligns across 10 bases. The germline CDR1 and CDR2 sequences are SGDLS and YYNGEE. The CDR3 totals 14 residues. V lost 3 bases and J lost 6; bases outside the gene matches: 4. The CDR3 loop reads CASSDSGGYDTQYF. The CDR3 nucleotides read TGTGCCAGCAGCGATAGCGGGGGGTATGATACGCAGTATTTT.

The chain recombines TRBV7-3 with TRBJ2-3; 10 positions agree with TRBD2. Germline V lookup: CDR1 SGHTA, CDR2 FQGTGA. V shed 5 bases, J shed 0 bases, and the junction held 14 bases outside the gene matches. This CDR3 spans 19 amino acids. The DNA for the CDR3 is TGTGCCAGCAGCACCCCTATAAAGCGGGAGGGCTACAGCACAGATACGCAGTATTTT. It specifies CASSTPIKREGYSTDTQYF.

The genes are TRBV27 and TRBJ2-2; 10 nucleotides align to TRBD1. The CDR3 contains 17 residues. CDR1 is MNHEY, CDR2 SMNVEV, per germline (reference sequence). The trim removed 4 bases at V and 1 base at J, leaving 6 bases unmatched. The CDR3: CASSYGRDRGNTGELFF. The CDR3 nucleotides read TGTGCCAGCAGTTATGGTCGGGACAGGGGGAACACCGGGGAGCTGTTTTTT.

This chain uses TRBV3-1 (or the pseudogene TRBV3-2) with TRBJ2-1; 10 bases align to TRBD2. CDR1 is LGHDT and CDR2 is YNNKEL in the germline V gene (reference sequence). The CDR3 extends over 20 amino acids. The junction had 12 bases not matched to a gene; V was cut back by 1 base and J by 0 bases. CDR3 sequence (DNA): TGTGCCAGCAGCCAAGCCATGACAGCGGGAGGGCTTTTCTCCTACAATGAGCAGTTCTTC. This gives the protein CASSQAMTAGGLFSYNEQFF.

This rearrangement joins TRBV3-1 (or the pseudogene TRBV3-2) to TRBJ1-1; 7 nucleotides line up with TRBD1. CDR3 size: 14 residues. Trimming cost V 5 bases and J 1 base; bases outside gene matches: 4. CDR1 is LGHDT and CDR2 is YNNKEL in the germline V gene (reference sequence). CDR3 amino acids: CASSKGTENTEAFF. As DNA, the CDR3 is TGTGCCAGCAGCAAAGGGACAGAGAACACTGAAGCTTTCTTT.

The chain employs TRBV4-2 and TRBJ2-2; 7 bases agree with TRBD2. The CDR3 is made up of 14 amino acids. V shed 3 bases, J shed 7 bases, and the junction held 5 bases outside the gene matches. Germline CDR1 and CDR2: LGHNA and YNFKEQ. Here the CDR3 DNA reads TGTGCCAGCAGCCATTCTGGGGAGGGCGGGGAGCTGTTTTTT. Amino acids: CASSHSGEGGELFF.

The rearrangement joins TRBV6-5 to TRBJ2-1; TRBD2 agrees at 12 bases. The trim removed 6 bases at V and 6 bases at J, leaving 6 bases unmatched. The germline V gene has CDR1 MNHEY and CDR2 SVGAGI. The CDR3 is 15 amino acids. The CDR3 DNA sequence: TGTGCCAGCAGCCCAAGACTAGCGGGAGTCAATGAGCAGTTCTTC. It yields the protein CASSPRLAGVNEQFF.

This clone has more than one count but fewer than ten. The J gene is TRBJ2-7, the V gene TRBV4-2; D remains unclear. The germline V gene has CDR1 LGHNA and CDR2 YNFKEQ. There are 14 residues in the CDR3. V was clipped by 0 bases and J by 2 bases, with 8 bases between them. This CDR3 reads CASSQDLLTYEQYF. As DNA, the CDR3 is TGTGCCAGCAGCCAAGATCTACTGACCTACGAGCAGTACTTC.

CDR3 nucleotides: TGTGCCAGGAGCTTGGGGGCCGCGAGCACTGAAGCTTTCTTT. Its protein product is CARSLGAASTEAFF. The chain uses TRBV2 and TRBJ1-1, with TRBD1 as a possible D gene (6 bases). CDR1 is SNHLY, CDR2 FYNNEI, per germline. V shed 9 bases and J shed 4 bases, with 18 bases lying between them. The length of the CDR3 is 14 residues. Full variable domain (remainder filled in from reference TRBV2 and TRBJ1-1): EPEVTQTPSHQVTQMGQEVILRCVPISNHLYFYWYRQILGQKVEFLVSFYNNEISEKSEIFDDQFSVERPDGSNFTLKIRSTKLEDSAMYFCARSLGAASTEAFFGQGTRLTVV.

The rearrangement uses TRBV7-2 and TRBJ2-5; TRBD2 aligns across 9 bases. Germline V lookup: CDR1 SGHTA, CDR2 FQGNSA. With V trimmed by 4 bases and J by 2 bases, 8 bases remained unmatched. The CDR3 is 16 residues long. CDR3 protein: CASSYLSGRSQETQYF. The DNA of the CDR3 is TGTGCCAGCAGCTACCTTAGCGGGAGAAGTCAAGAGACCCAGTACTTC.

The V gene is TRBV7-2, the J gene TRBJ2-2, with D possibly matching TRBD2 (5 bases). V was cut by 2 bases and J by 0 bases, with 10 bases left in between. Germline lookup yields CDR1 SGHTA and CDR2 FQGNSA. The CDR3 is 16 residues long. The CDR3 is CASSLRVATNTGELFF. Written as DNA, the CDR3 is TGTGCCAGCAGCTTAAGGGTAGCGACGAACACCGGGGAGCTGTTTTTT.

The J gene is TRBJ2-1, the V gene TRBV10-2; D is perhaps TRBD2 (5 bases). Germline values: CDR1 WSHSY, CDR2 SAAADI. V lost 2 bases to trimming and J lost 5 bases, with 7 bases between them. This CDR3 region has 13 residues. Written as DNA, the CDR3 is TGCGCCAGCAGTGAGGGGGAGAACAATGAGCAGTTCTTC. It encodes CASSEGENNEQFF.

The CDR3 DNA reads as TGTGCCAGCAGGCCCATGGCGGGGGCCTCCTACAATGAGCAGTTCTTC. This sequence encodes CASRPMAGASYNEQFF. The gene calls are TRBV2 and TRBJ2-1; weak D call: TRBD2 (7 bases). The V end lost 6 bases, the J end lost 0 bases, and 15 bases lay between the germline ends. The CDR3 is made up of 16 amino acids. The germline CDR1 and CDR2 sequences are SNHLY and FYNNEI.

This clone came up once. The CDR3 region is CASMTGTSEKLFF. The CDR3 DNA reads TGTGCCAGTATGACAGGGACGAGTGAAAAACTGTTTTTT. V is TRBV19 and J is TRBJ1-4; 7 bases match TRBD1. Losses at the gene ends were 7 bases for V and 7 bases for J; bases not matched to a gene: 6. CDR3 length: 13 residues. Per germline, CDR1 LNHDA and CDR2 SQIVND (reference sequence).

The chain joins TRBV2 to TRBJ1-5; TRBD1 matches 9 bases. The CDR3 length is 15 residues. After removal of 5 bases from V and 7 bases from J, the junction contained 9 bases not matched to a gene. CDR1 and CDR2 from the germline V gene are SNHLY and FYNNEI. Written as DNA, the CDR3 is TGTGCCAGCAGTACGGGACAGGGCCCGAACCAGCCCCAGCATTTT. This encodes CASSTGQGPNQPQHF. Full variable domain (outside the CDR3, taken from reference TRBV2 and TRBJ1-5): EPEVTQTPSHQVTQMGQEVILRCVPISNHLYFYWYRQILGQKVEFLVSFYNNEISEKSEIFDDQFSVERPDGSNFTLKIRSTKLEDSAMYFCASSTGQGPNQPQHFGDGTRLSIL.

The chain uses TRBV20-1 and TRBJ2-2, with D unresolved. Germline V gene lookup returns CDR1 DFQATT and CDR2 SNEGSKA (reference sequence). This CDR3 spans 13 amino acids. The V gene lost 3 bases and the J gene lost 4 bases, with 9 bases spanning the gap. The DNA of the CDR3 is TGCAGTGCTAGTTATAGTCGCACCGGGGAGCTGTTTTTT. Encoded protein: CSASYSRTGELFF.